Below are 22 T cell receptor beta chains sequenced from a single sample in a study of CD8+CD57+ T cells in acquired aplastic anemia (dated by TCRdb to the late 2010s). Flow cytometry had shown CD8+CD57+ cell expansion in the patients selected for sequencing. Sequenced using an Illumina HiSeq 2000. TCR beta VDJ combination and CDR3 sequence profiling used genomic DNA as the template. The public reads were reanalyzed by TCRdb: fastp trimming at Q25, MiXCR alignment, in-frame beta chains only. A single entry per CDR3 protein holds the most common genes and DNA from its merged rows. A total of some 180,000 distinct CDR3 sequences appear in this sample, roughly 65% of them only once. Clones ranked in the top ten supply about 42% of the sample. The material sequenced was sorted CD4+, CD8+, or CD8+CD57+ T cells (not recorded which) from PBMCs. These receptors were collected from a human donor with aplastic anemia.

The V gene is TRBV2, the J gene TRBJ2-7; 10 nucleotides line up with TRBD2. The J segment lost 5 bases and the V segment lost 8 bases, leaving 9 bases of the junction unmatched. The CDR3 loop spans 14 amino acids. The germline V gene encodes CDR1 SNHLY and CDR2 FYNNEI. In DNA, the CDR3 is TGTGCCAGCGGAGTAGCGGGAGGTCGGAACGAGCAGTACTTC. This encodes CASGVAGGRNEQYF.

The chain employs TRBV19 and TRBJ1-1, with no clear D. The CDR3 loop spans 15 amino acids. Germline V gives CDR1 LNHDA, CDR2 SQIVND (reference sequence). V gave up 5 bases and J gave up 4 bases, with 17 bases separating them. The CDR3 sequence is CASSPRGMESTEAFF. CDR3 in DNA: TGTGCCAGTAGTCCCCGGGGTATGGAAAGCACTGAAGCTTTCTTT.

This clonotype was found many times. The rearrangement links TRBV6-1 to TRBJ2-3; 7 bases agree with TRBD1. Trimming at V came to 3 bases and at J to 0 bases, leaving 6 bases not matched to a gene. The length of the CDR3 is 16 residues. Germline-derived CDR1 and CDR2 are MNHNS and SASEGT. CDR3 in DNA: TGTGCCAGCAGTGAGACAGGGACATCTAGCACAGATACGCAGTATTTT. Translating it yields CASSETGTSSTDTQYF.

CDR3 in amino acids: CASSVGMNTEAFF. The CDR3 DNA reads TGTGCCAGCAGTGTCGGTATGAACACTGAAGCTTTCTTT. The genes are TRBV6-2 or TRBV6-3 and TRBJ1-1; D is undetermined. This CDR3 comprises 13 residues. Between the trimmed V and J ends, which lost 5 bases and 0 bases, there was a span of 7 bases. Per the germline V gene, CDR1 is MNHEY and CDR2 is SVGEGT.

The rearrangement joins TRBV5-1 to TRBJ2-7; 7 nucleotides match TRBD1. Looked up from germline, CDR1 is SGHRS and CDR2 is YFSETQ. The CDR3 spans 12 residues. The trim removed 4 bases at V and 7 bases at J, leaving 5 bases unmatched. The CDR3 here is CASSPTGWEQYF. CDR3 sequence (DNA): TGCGCCAGCAGCCCGACAGGGTGGGAGCAGTACTTC.

V is TRBV20-1 and J is TRBJ1-6; a possible D gene is TRBD1 (5 bases). Looked up from germline, CDR1 is DFQATT and CDR2 is SNEGSKA (reference sequence). Trimming took 2 bases from V and 9 from J, leaving 14 bases between them. The CDR3 loop spans 14 amino acids. CDR3 residues: CSARQGRFSSPLHF. In nucleotides, the CDR3 is TGCAGTGCTAGACAGGGACGTTTTAGTTCACCCCTCCACTTT.

The chain carries TRBV5-1 and TRBJ2-1, with 7 bases identical to TRBD2. CDR1 and CDR2 (germline): SGHRS, YFSETQ. V shed 5 bases, J shed 5 bases, and the junction held 7 bases outside the gene matches. The CDR3 is 14 amino acids. CDR3 sequence (DNA): TGCGCCAGCAGTGATGCCGGGGGGAACAATGAGCAGTTCTTC. Its protein is CASSDAGGNNEQFF. Together with reference TRBV5-1 and TRBJ2-1, the CDR3 gives the full variable domain: KAGVTQTPRYLIKTRGQQVTLSCSPISGHRSVSWYQQTPGQGLQFLFEYFSETQRNKGNFPGRFSGRQFSNSRSEMNVSTLELGDSALYLCASSDAGGNNEQFFGPGTRLTVL.

This clonotype was detected a few times. A junction end diverges from the germline sequence, so it may reflect a read error. The rearrangement uses TRBV11-2 and TRBJ1-1, with unresolved D. CDR1 and CDR2 from the germline V gene are SGHAT and FQNNGV. The length of the CDR3 is 13 residues. The chain's CDR3 is CASSLGTNTESFF. DNA of the CDR3: TGTGCCAGCAGCTTAGGGACGAACACTGAATCTTTCTTT.

CDR3 coding DNA: TGTGCCAGTAGTATAATGGGACAGGGCGGACAGCCCCAGCATTTT. This encodes CASSIMGQGGQPQHF. The chain carries TRBV19 and TRBJ1-5; 9 nucleotides agree with TRBD1. Germline V gene data show CDR1 as LNHDA and CDR2 as SQIVND (reference sequence). Trimming cost V 2 bases and J 7 bases; bases outside gene matches: 6. There are 15 residues in the CDR3.

A few counts support this clonotype. The chain links TRBV15 to TRBJ1-4; unclear D gene. The V gene lost 5 bases and the J gene lost 5 bases, with 6 bases spanning the gap. The CDR3 is made up of 12 amino acids. Looked up from germline, CDR1 is LNHNV and CDR2 is YYDKDF (reference sequence). The CDR3 here is CATSQYNEKLFF. The DNA of the CDR3 is TGTGCCACCAGCCAGTACAATGAAAAACTGTTTTTT.

This clonotype was seen repeatedly, ten times or more. The rearrangement joins TRBV9 to TRBJ2-2, with D unclear. CDR1 is SGDLS, CDR2 YYNGEE, per germline. V was cut by 0 bases and J by 5 bases, with 14 bases left in between. This CDR3 spans 16 amino acids. The CDR3 region is CASSVEDHLGTGELFF. In DNA, the CDR3 is TGTGCCAGCAGCGTAGAGGACCACCTCGGGACCGGGGAGCTGTTTTTT.

This clonotype was seen more than once but under ten times. CDR3 loop: CASSMGQNVLKETQYF. CDR3 DNA sequence: TGTGCCAGCAGCATGGGACAGAACGTCCTAAAAGAGACCCAGTACTTC. The chain uses TRBV7-8 and TRBJ2-5; 7 nucleotides line up with TRBD1. This CDR3 has 16 amino acids. Germline-derived CDR1 and CDR2 are SGHVS and FQNEAQ. The ends lost 5 bases at V and 3 bases at J; junction bases unmatched: 12.

The chain employs TRBV29-1 and TRBJ2-1; 10 bases map to TRBD2. The germline V gene encodes CDR1 SQVTM and CDR2 ANQGSEA. The length of the CDR3 is 16 residues. After removal of 4 bases from V and 5 bases from J, the junction contained 11 bases not matched to a gene. Here the CDR3 DNA reads TGCAGCGTTGTAGGCCTAGCGGGAGAGGGGGACAATGAGCAGTTCTTC. Translated, it gives CSVVGLAGEGDNEQFF.

V is TRBV7-2 and J is TRBJ1-1; D not certain. In germline, CDR1 is SGHTA, CDR2 FQGNSA. The germline V and J ends were trimmed by 5 bases and 6 bases, with 13 bases remaining between them. This CDR3 comprises 13 residues. The DNA for the CDR3 is TGTGCCAGCAGCCCCTCGGCAAAGGCTGAAGCTTTCTTT. Translation gives CASSPSAKAEAFF.

The chain joins TRBV29-1 to TRBJ1-1; unclear D gene. This CDR3 is built from 14 residues. The germline CDR1 and CDR2 sequences are SQVTM and ANQGSEA. With 7 bases removed from V and 1 base from J, the gap between germline ends came to 16 bases. The CDR3 bases are TGCAGCGCATTGCGGACTATATCGAACACTGAAGCTTTCTTT. This translates into CSALRTISNTEAFF.

CDR3 sequence: CASSIDGTGFTDTQYF. In DNA, the CDR3 is TGTGCCAGTAGTATAGACGGTACCGGGTTCACAGATACGCAGTATTTT. The rearrangement joins TRBV19 to TRBJ2-3; D gene ambiguous. The germline V and J ends were trimmed by 0 bases and 2 bases, with 12 bases remaining between them. CDR3 length equals 16 residues. CDR1 and CDR2 (germline): LNHDA, SQIVND (reference sequence).

This clonotype was counted ten times or more. The chain uses TRBV9 and TRBJ2-3; D is perhaps TRBD1 (6 bases). There are 16 residues in the CDR3. Germline V lookup: CDR1 SGDLS, CDR2 YYNGEE. Trimming took 0 bases from V and 2 from J, leaving 13 bases between them. The CDR3 region is CASSVVQGFYTDTQYF. The CDR3 nucleotides read TGTGCCAGCAGCGTAGTACAGGGATTCTACACAGATACGCAGTATTTT.

This clonotype came up many times. The rearrangement links TRBV7-8 to TRBJ1-3; D is undetermined. CDR3 length: 18 amino acids. Germline V lookup: CDR1 SGHVS, CDR2 FQNEAQ. The ends were cut back, 4 bases at V and 0 bases at J, with 19 bases in the middle. CDR3 DNA sequence: TGTGCCAGCAGCTCCTTCGCGGGTAGGGTTAGCTCTGGAAACACCATATATTTT. As protein: CASSSFAGRVSSGNTIYF.

The genes are TRBV7-2 and TRBJ2-3; TRBD1 matches at 7 bases. V gave up 5 bases and J gave up 12 bases; unmatched junction bases: 8. The CDR3 covers 12 residues. Germline loops: CDR1 SGHTA, CDR2 FQGNSA. The CDR3 is CASSPGGCGQYF. The CDR3 DNA reads as TGTGCCAGCAGCCCAGGGGGATGTGGACAGTATTTT. Using reference TRBV7-2 and TRBJ2-3 for the parts outside the CDR3, the full variable domain is GAGVSQSPSNKVTEKGKDVELRCDPISGHTALYWYRQSLGQGLEFLIYFQGNSAPDKSGLPSDRFSAERTGGSVSTLTIQRTQQEDSAVYLCASSPGGCGQYFGPGTRLTVL.

This clonotype appeared a few times. This rearrangement joins TRBV12-3 or TRBV12-4 to TRBJ2-3, with 8 bases lining up with TRBD1. The CDR3 runs 13 residues. The trim removed 6 bases at V and 9 bases at J, leaving 8 bases unmatched. The CDR3 sequence is CASSKGTGRTQYF. The CDR3 nucleotides are TGTGCCAGCAGCAAAGGGACAGGACGAACGCAGTATTTT.

J is TRBJ2-7 and V is TRBV2; the D gene could be TRBD1 or TRBD2 (5 bases each). The CDR3 covers 14 residues. Germline V gene lookup returns CDR1 SNHLY and CDR2 FYNNEI. The V and J ends lost 4 bases and 1 base respectively, with 11 bases between them. The CDR3 protein is CASSVRDGSYEQYF. CDR3 bases: TGTGCCAGCAGTGTGAGGGACGGGTCCTACGAGCAGTACTTC.

The sample holds many counts of this clonotype. An end of the junction does not agree with germline; a read error may underlie this. The chain joins TRBV11-1 to TRBJ2-7, with a weak D call TRBD2 (5 bases). This CDR3 has 12 residues. Germline CDR1 is SGHAT and CDR2 is FQDESV (reference sequence). This CDR3 reads CASSLAGEPSNF. In DNA form, the CDR3 reads TGTGCCAGCAGCTTAGCCGGGGAACCGAGCAACTTC.